Below, one T cell receptor (beta chain) is given with its context. Its antigen is currently unknown. Generated by immunoSEQ multiplex PCR, the TCRdb table keeps only in-frame clones and is missing some. The top ten hold roughly 15% of the sample, which has 150,000 to 200,000 clones, 85% seen once. The data were obtained in a study of cytomegalovirus exposure and HLA in healthy donors. Study-level background: It was reported in a later analysis that the same platform had been used for the 120 or so validation repertoires as for the roughly 710 first-cohort repertoires. Study results and caveats: Rare sequences made up most TCRs, while some public TCRs were found in many donors.

The donors belonged to the roughly 110-subject validation cohort, separate from the approximately 670-subject first cohort. Sequenced input: PBMCs. The TCR was taken from a man between 18 and 35 years old in good health and CMV-seropositive.

The CDR3: CASSLVERQVDGYTF. In DNA, the CDR3 is TGTGCCAGCAGCTTGGTGGAGAGACAGGTGGATGGCTACACCTTC. The rearrangement uses TRBV5-6 and TRBJ1-2; D is perhaps TRBD1 (6 bases). This CDR3 has 15 residues. Germline CDR1 is SGHDT and CDR2 is YYEEEE. V lost 0 bases and J lost 6, with 15 bases in between.